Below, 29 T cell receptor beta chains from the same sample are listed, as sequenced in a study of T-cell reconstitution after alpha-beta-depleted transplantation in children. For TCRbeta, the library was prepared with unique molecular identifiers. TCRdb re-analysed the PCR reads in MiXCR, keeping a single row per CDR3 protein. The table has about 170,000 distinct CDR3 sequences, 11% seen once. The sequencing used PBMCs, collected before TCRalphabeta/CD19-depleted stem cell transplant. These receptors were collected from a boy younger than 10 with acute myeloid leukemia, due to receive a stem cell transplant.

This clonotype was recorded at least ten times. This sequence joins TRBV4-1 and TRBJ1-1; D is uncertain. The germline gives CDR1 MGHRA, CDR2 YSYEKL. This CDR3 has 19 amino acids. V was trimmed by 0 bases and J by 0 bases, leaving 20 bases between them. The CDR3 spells CASSQESSESSVMNTEAFF. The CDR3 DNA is TGCGCCAGCAGCCAAGAATCGTCGGAATCGTCGGTTATGAACACTGAAGCTTTCTTT.

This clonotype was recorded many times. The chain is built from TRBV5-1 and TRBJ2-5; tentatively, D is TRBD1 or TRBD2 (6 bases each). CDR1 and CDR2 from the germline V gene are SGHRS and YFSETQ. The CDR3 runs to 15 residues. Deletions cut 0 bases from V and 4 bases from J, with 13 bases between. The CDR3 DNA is TGCGCCAGCAGCTTGGAGGACGGAGGGGGAGAGACCCAGTACTTC. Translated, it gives CASSLEDGGGETQYF.

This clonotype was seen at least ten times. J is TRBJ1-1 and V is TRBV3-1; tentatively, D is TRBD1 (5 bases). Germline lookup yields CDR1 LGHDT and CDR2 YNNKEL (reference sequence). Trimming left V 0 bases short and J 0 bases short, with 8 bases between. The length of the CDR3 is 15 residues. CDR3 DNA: TGTGCCAGCAGCCAAGATTGGGGGGTGAACACTGAAGCTTTCTTT. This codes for CASSQDWGVNTEAFF.

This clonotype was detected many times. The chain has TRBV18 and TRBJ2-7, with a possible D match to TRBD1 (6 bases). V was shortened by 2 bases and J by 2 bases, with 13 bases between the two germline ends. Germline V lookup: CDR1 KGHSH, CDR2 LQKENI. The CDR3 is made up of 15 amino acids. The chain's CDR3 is CASSPGGNYPYEQYV. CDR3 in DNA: TGTGCCAGCTCACCAGGGGGCAACTATCCCTACGAGCAGTACGTC.

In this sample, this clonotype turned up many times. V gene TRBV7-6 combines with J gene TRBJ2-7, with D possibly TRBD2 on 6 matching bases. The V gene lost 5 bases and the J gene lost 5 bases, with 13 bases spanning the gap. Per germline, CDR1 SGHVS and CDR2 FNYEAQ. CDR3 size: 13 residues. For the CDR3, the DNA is TGTGCCAGCAGCCCCGGGAGTGGCAACGAGCAGTACTTC. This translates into CASSPGSGNEQYF.

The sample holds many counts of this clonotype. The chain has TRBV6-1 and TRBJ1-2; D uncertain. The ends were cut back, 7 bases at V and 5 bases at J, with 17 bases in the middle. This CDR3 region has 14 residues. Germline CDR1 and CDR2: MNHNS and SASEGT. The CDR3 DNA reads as TGTGCCAGCAAAACGGGGTTAAGGGCGTATGGCTACACCTTC. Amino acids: CASKTGLRAYGYTF.

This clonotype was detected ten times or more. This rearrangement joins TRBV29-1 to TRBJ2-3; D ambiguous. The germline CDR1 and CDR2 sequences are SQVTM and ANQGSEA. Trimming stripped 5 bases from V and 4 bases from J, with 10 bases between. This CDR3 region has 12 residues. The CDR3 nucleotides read TGCAGCGTTATAGTCGTGGCAGATACGCAGTATTTT. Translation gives CSVIVVADTQYF.

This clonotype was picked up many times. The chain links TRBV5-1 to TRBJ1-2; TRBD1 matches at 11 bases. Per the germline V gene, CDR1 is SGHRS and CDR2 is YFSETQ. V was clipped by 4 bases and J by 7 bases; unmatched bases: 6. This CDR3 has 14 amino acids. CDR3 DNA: TGCGCCAGCAGCGGGGGACAGGGGGAAGGTGGCTACACCTTC. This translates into CASSGGQGEGGYTF.

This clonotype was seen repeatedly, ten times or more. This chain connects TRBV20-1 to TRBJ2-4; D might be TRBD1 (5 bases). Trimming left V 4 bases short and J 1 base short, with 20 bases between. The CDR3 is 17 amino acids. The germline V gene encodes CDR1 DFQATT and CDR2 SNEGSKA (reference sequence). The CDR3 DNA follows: TGCAGTGCTAAACCTAGTCTAGGGGAACGGGCCAAAAACATTCAGTACTTC. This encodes CSAKPSLGERAKNIQYF.

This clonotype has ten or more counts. DNA for the CDR3: TGTGCCAGCAGCCCTACCGGGACAGTCAACACTGAAGCTTTCTTT. This encodes CASSPTGTVNTEAFF. The rearrangement joins TRBV16 to TRBJ1-1; 7 nucleotides line up with TRBD1. The CDR3 runs 15 residues. CDR1 and CDR2 (germline): KGHSY, FQNENV. V lost 4 bases, J lost 2 bases, and 7 bases stayed unmatched.

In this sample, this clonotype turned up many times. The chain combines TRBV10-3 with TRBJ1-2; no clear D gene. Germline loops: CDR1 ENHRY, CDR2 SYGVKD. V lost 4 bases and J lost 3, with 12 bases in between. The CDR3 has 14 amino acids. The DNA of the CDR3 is TGTGCCATCAGTGCGGGCCAGTCTGACTATGGCTACACCTTC. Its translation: CAISAGQSDYGYTF.

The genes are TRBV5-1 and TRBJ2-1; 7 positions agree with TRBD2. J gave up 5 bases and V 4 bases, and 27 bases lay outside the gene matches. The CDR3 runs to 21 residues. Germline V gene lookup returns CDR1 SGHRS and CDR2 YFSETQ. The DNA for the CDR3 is TGCGCCAGCAGCAGATTCCGGGACGCAATGGGTTGGAGTGGGGGGGACAATGAGCAGTTCTTC. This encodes CASSRFRDAMGWSGGDNEQFF. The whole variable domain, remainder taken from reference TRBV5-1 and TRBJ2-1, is KAGVTQTPRYLIKTRGQQVTLSCSPISGHRSVSWYQQTPGQGLQFLFEYFSETQRNKGNFPGRFSGRQFSNSRSEMNVSTLELGDSALYLCASSRFRDAMGWSGGDNEQFFGPGTRLTVL.

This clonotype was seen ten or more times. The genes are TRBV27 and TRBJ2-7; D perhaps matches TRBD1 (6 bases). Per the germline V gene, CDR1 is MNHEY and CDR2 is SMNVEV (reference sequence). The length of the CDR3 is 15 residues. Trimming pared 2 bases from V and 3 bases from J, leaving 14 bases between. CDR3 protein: CASSLQGNGFYEQYF. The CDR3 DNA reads TGTGCCAGCAGTTTACAGGGGAACGGCTTCTACGAGCAGTACTTC.

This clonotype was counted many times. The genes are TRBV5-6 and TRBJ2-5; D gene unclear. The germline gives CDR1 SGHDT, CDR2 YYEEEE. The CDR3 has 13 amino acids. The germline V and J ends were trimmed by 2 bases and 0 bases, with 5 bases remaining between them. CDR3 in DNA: TGTGCCAGCAGCTTCGGGTACCAAGAGACCCAGTACTTC. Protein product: CASSFGYQETQYF. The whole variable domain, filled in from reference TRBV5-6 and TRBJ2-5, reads DAGVTQSPTHLIKTRGQQVTLRCSPKSGHDTVSWYQQALGQGPQFIFQYYEEEERQRGNFPDRFSGHQFPNYSSELNVNALLLGDSALYLCASSFGYQETQYFGPGTRLLVL.

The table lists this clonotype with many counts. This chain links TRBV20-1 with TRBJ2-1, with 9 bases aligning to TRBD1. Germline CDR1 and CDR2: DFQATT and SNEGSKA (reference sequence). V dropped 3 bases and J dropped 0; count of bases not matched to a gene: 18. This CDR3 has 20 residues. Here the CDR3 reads CSARVNPGTGTSSSYNEQFF. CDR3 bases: TGCAGTGCTAGGGTGAACCCCGGGACAGGGACTTCGAGCTCCTACAATGAGCAGTTCTTC.

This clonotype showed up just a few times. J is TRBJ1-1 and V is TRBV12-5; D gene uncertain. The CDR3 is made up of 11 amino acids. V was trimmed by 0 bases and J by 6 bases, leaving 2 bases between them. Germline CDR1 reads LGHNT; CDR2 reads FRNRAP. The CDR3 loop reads CASGLVPEAFF. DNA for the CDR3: TGTGCTAGTGGTTTGGTCCCTGAAGCTTTCTTT.

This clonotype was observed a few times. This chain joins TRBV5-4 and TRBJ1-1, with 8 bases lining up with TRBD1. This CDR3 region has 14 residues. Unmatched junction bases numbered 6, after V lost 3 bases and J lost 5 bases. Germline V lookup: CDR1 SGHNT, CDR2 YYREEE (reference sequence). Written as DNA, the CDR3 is TGTGCCAGCAGCTCCACGGACAGGGCGACTGAAGCTTTCTTT. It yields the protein CASSSTDRATEAFF.

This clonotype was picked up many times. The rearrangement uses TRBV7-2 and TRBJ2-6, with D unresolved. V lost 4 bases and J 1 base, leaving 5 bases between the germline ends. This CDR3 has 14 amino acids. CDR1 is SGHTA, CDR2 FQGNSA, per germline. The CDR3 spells CASSWYSGANVLTF. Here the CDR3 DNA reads TGTGCCAGCAGCTGGTATTCTGGGGCCAACGTCCTGACTTTC.

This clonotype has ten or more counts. The CDR3 DNA sequence: TGTGCCAGCAGCTTGTTTTCTAGCGGGAGATCATTAAGTGAGCAGTTCTTC. Its translation is CASSLFSSGRSLSEQFF. This chain links TRBV5-5 with TRBJ2-1, with TRBD2 identical over 10 bases. V gave up 1 base and J gave up 9 bases; unmatched junction bases: 13. This CDR3 has 17 residues. The V gene's germline CDR1 is SGHKS and CDR2 YYEKEE (reference sequence).

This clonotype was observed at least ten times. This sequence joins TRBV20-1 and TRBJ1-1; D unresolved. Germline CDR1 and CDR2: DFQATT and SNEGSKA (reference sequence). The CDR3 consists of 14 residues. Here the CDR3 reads CSVTYFPGNTEAFF. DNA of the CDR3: TGCAGCGTCACTTATTTCCCGGGGAACACTGAAGCTTTCTTT.

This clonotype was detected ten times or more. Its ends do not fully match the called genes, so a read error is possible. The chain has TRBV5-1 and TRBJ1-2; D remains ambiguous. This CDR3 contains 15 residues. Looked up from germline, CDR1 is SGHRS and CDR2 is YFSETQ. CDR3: CASSLVSLALGGYTF. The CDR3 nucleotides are TGCGCCAGCAGTTTGGTTTCTCTTGCTCTTGGGGGCTACACCTTC.

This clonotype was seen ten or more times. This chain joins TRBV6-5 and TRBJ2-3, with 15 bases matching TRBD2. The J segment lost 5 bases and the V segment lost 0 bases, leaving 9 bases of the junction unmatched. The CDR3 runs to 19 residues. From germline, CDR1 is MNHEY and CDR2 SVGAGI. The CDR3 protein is CASSYSEGTSGGSEDTQYF. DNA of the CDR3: TGTGCCAGCAGTTACTCAGAAGGGACTAGCGGGGGGTCCGAAGATACGCAGTATTTT.

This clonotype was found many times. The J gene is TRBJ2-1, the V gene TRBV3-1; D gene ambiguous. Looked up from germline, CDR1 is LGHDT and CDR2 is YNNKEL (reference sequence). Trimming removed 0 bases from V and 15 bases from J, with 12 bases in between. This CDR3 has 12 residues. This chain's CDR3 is CASSQDQQMRFF. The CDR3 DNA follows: TGTGCCAGCAGCCAAGATCAACAAATGCGGTTCTTC.

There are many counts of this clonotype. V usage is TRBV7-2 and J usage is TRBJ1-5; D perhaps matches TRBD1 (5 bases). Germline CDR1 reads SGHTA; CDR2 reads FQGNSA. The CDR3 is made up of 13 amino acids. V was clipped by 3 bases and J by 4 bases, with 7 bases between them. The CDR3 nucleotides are TGTGCCAGCAGCTTGACAGTAAATCAGCCCCAGCATTTT. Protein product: CASSLTVNQPQHF.

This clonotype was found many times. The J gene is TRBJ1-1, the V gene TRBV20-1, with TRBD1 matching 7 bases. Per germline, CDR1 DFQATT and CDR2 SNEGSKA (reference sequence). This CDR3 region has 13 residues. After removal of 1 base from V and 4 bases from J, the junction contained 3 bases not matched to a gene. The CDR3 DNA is TGCAGTGCTAGAGCCTACAGGGGCACTGAAGCTTTCTTT. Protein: CSARAYRGTEAFF.

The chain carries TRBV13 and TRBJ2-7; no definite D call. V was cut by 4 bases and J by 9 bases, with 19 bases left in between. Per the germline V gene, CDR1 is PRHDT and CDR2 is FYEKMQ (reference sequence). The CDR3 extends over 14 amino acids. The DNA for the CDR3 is TGTGCCAGCAGCTCGGGCAGGCCGGTCCACGGGCAGTACTTC. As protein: CASSSGRPVHGQYF.

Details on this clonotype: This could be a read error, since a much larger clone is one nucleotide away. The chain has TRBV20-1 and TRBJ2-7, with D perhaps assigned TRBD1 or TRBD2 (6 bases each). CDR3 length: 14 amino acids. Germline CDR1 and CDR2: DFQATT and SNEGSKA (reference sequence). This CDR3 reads CTARGRRTPYEQYF. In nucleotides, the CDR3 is TGCACTGCCCGGGGGCGGAGGACCCCCTACGAGCAGTACTTC.

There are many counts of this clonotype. The CDR3 is CASSLTGVEQYV. The CDR3 DNA is TGTGCCAGCAGCCTGACAGGGGTAGAGCAGTACGTC. This chain joins TRBV6-6 and TRBJ2-7; 8 positions match TRBD1. The CDR3 has 12 amino acids. V was pared by 6 bases and J by 7 bases, with 5 bases of the junction left unmatched. Germline V gene lookup returns CDR1 MNHNY and CDR2 SVGAGI (reference sequence).

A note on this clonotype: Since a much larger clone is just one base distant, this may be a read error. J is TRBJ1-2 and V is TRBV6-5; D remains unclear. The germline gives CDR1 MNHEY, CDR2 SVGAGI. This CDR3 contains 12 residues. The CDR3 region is CAGSFPGQGYTF. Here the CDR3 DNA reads TGTGCCGGCAGTTTCCCGGGTCAGGGCTACACCTTC.